This T cell receptor (beta chain) was found in a study of blood T cells in healthy people across ages (dated by TCRdb to the mid-2010s). About the full investigation: In model experiments, roughly one uniquely barcoded TCR beta cDNA molecule per two T cells was captured by template switching. Using the same blood draw, the study looked at two additional independent replicas of 1 million unique cDNA reads for two donors, one aged 18 to 30 and the other aged 80 or older. The donors were divided into four age groups: young (average around 15 years), middle-aged (approximately 39), aged (about 60) and long-lived (around 80). To track age-related changes in TCR beta repertoire diversity, the study relied on deep sequencing normalized with unique cDNA molecular identifiers. Study-wide conclusions, independent of this receptor: As age increased, observed TCR beta diversity per million T cells dropped in a roughly linear way, and a significant reduction was already evident by age 40. Estimates of total diversity from one million sequenced T cells were regarded as lower bounds and underestimates. Conclusive comparison of naive and antigen-experienced compartments was prevented by the profiling of bulk unsorted PBMCs. Observed TCR beta diversity correlated strongly with the percentage of naive T cells measured by flow cytometry. Compared with the aged group, the long-lived group had more naive CD4+ T cells, fewer expanded clones and increased TCR diversity, suggesting age selection. The CMV infection status of donors was not known, potentially confounding age-related changes in expanded clonotypes.

As for this clonotype: The antigen it recognizes is unknown. No qualities accompany the bases; no much larger clone lies one base away.

The donors were roughly 40 Caucasian individuals from Russia, aged 6 to 90 years, who were systemically healthy. Around 10 milliliters of peripheral blood were collected from each donor into EDTA-treated Vacutainer tubes. PBMCs were isolated by Ficoll-Paque density-gradient centrifugation, with at least 6 million obtained per sample. Trizol reagent was used to extract total RNA from PBMCs, with at least 5 micrograms per sample. For every donor, an aliquot of PBMCs went through flow cytometry to measure the percentages of naive CD45RAhigh/CD27high T cells. Library method: 5' RACE. Sequenced using an Illumina HiSeq 2500. The second PCR ran for roughly 7 to 12 cycles and used a J-beta primer mix along with a sample-barcoded 5' primer. Each TCR beta cDNA molecule received a unique molecular identifier from a template-switch 5' adaptor carrying 12 random nucleotides. Each sample yielded at least 2.5 million CDR3-containing paired-end reads. All of the RNA was converted into first-strand cDNA using the Mint cDNA synthesis kit, with a TRBC-specific oligonucleotide serving as the primer. Following uracil-DNA glycosylase treatment, all cDNA underwent a first 18-cycle PCR with the universal primers M1SS and BC2_uni_R. As for the original processing: For normalization, 1 million high-quality reads, each with a distinct molecular identifier, were randomly selected from each sample. Instead of being binned into consensus sequences, reads that shared molecular identifiers were thrown out. MiTCR, set to a Q25 quality threshold and the strictest error-elimination algorithm, was used for CDR3 identification, clonotype clustering and error correction. Lower-bound total TCR beta diversity was estimated with a nonparametric unseen species model using Euler transformation. The public reads were run again by TCRdb, first through fastp at Q25 and then through MiXCR, and only productive beta chains were kept. Entries are consolidated by CDR3 protein sequence, retaining the most common genes and DNA. For this entry, the V and J calls and clone size follow TCRdb and not the study's own pipeline. The sample has 450,000 to 650,000 distinct CDR3 sequences on record, 20% to 30% of them singletons. The top ten hold around 10% of the sample.

V is clipped by 6 bases and J by 0 bases, and the sequence between their germline boundaries is 11 bases long. The CDR3 has 14 amino acids, counting the end cysteine and phenylalanine. The read is trimmed to its CDR3 DNA, 42 bases read in frame from base 1. CDR1 GTSNPN and CDR2 SVGIG are derived from the germline V gene (reference sequence). These same data were also listed under a study on T cells of mothers and their children. From the second report: Nine systemically healthy Caucasian individuals served as donors, namely three mothers together with their six children. cDNA synthesis consumed the entire amount of extracted RNA, loaded at around 1.5 ug RNA in each 15 ul reaction. In the second PCR, sample barcodes and 2-4 random nucleotides were introduced via the M1S primer. Over 8.5 million TCR beta CDR3 reads came from each mother, compared with some 3 million reads from each child. TCR recombination output is similarly shaped by thymic selection in related and unrelated pairs, with a minor effect exerted by inherited differences. Normalized repertoire overlap in related mother-child pairs was always slightly higher than in unrelated mother-child pairs, but the difference was never significant. Persistent microchimeric T cell clones were not detected, at a sensitivity of roughly 100 clones per million clonotypes. The study used deep NGS to compare TCR beta repertoires of mothers and children, seeking features distinguishing related mother-child pairs from unrelated individuals. The mean age was around 40 +/- 4 years for the mothers and roughly 10 +/- 4 years for the children. After adapter ligation was performed with NEBNext reagents, the libraries were sequenced on an Illumina HiSeq 2000 with 100+100 nt paired-end reads. To avoid cross-contamination, the mother libraries and the child libraries were prepared a month apart and sequenced in separate runs. For each donor, between roughly 450,000 and 2,100,000 distinct TCR beta clonotypes were identified. Naive TCR beta clonotypes were estimated from low-frequency clonotypes matched to each donor's FACS-determined naive share, without sorting.

The rearrangement joined TRBV30 to TRBJ1-4; the D gene assignment is ambiguous. This TCR derives from a boy between 5 and 17 years old in good health. The sample was blood. CDR3 loop: CACSDPATNEKLFF. The nucleotide sequence is given as TGTGCCTGTTCGGACCCTGCAACTAATGAAAAACTGTTTTTT.